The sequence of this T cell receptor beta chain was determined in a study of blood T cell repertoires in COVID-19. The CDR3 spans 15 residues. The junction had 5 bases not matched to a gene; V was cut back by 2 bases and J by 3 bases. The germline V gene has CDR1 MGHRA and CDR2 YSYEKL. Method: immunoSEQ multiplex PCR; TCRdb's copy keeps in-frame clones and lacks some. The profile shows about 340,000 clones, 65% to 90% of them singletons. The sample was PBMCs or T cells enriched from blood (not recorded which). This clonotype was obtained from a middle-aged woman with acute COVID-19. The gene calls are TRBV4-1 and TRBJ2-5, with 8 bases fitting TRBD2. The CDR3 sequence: CASSQIGAGEETQYF. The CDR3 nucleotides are TGCGCCAGCAGCCAAATAGGAGCGGGAGAAGAGACCCAGTACTTC.